This T cell receptor beta chain was obtained from a study of blood T cell repertoires in COVID-19. On the study more broadly: Sample material is recorded as cDNA or gDNA derived from T cells, B-cell-depleted T cells, or PBMCs.

The length of the CDR3 is 18 residues. V was pared by 4 bases and J by 0 bases, with 19 bases between. Germline-derived CDR1 and CDR2 are SGHRS and YFSETQ. Profiled with immunoSEQ multiplex PCR; TCRdb holds only in-frame clones, not every one. The table records about 160,000 clones, about 86% of them present only once. Material for sequencing was peripheral blood. The TCR sequence derives from a woman in her 70s with COVID-19, enrolled during active disease. The V gene is TRBV5-1, the J gene TRBJ2-2, with D possibly TRBD1 on 6 matching bases. CDR3 DNA sequence: TGCGCCAGCAGCCCCCGGGCTGGACAGCGCCCGAACACCGGGGAGCTGTTTTTT. As protein: CASSPRAGQRPNTGELFF.